The entry that follows covers one TCR beta chain sequence. Its antigen is as yet unknown. Included were adult ileal or ileocolonic Crohn's patients indicated for ileocolonic resection. The source of the sample is a study of T cell repertoires in ileal Crohn's disease. Study as a whole: All patients had surgery for stricturing (about 60%) or penetrating (about 39%) disease. General study results and limits: Compared with non-smokers, active smokers at surgery showed more clonal expansions.

V lost 4 bases and J lost 4, with 16 bases in between. Germline V gives CDR1 SGHVS, CDR2 FQNEAQ. The CDR3 length is 16 residues. TCRB immunosequencing input was roughly 500 nanograms of biopsy DNA per sample. Produced via immunoSEQ multiplex PCR; TCRdb's table is partial and in-frame only. The sample has a few thousand clones; around 85% are singletons. The specimen sequenced was ileal tissue. This chain links TRBV7-8 with TRBJ2-2, with D possibly matching TRBD1 (6 bases). The TCR comes from an adult with Crohn's disease. Written as DNA, the CDR3 is TGTGCCAGCAGCTATTATGGACAGCTAGTCACCGGGGAGCTGTTTTTT. Its translation: CASSYYGQLVTGELFF.